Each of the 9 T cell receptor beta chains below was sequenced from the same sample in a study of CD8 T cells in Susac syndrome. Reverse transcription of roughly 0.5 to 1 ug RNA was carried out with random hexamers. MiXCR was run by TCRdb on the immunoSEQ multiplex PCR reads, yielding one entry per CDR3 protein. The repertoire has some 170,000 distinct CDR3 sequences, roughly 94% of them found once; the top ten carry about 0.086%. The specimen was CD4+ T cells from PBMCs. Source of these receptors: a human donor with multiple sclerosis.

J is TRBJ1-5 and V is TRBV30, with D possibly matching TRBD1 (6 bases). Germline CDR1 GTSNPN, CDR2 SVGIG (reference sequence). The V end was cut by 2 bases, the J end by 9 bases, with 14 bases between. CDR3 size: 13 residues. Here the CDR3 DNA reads TGTGCCTGGAGTTTGGGGGCGAGTGGGCCCCAGCATTTT. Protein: CAWSLGASGPQHF.

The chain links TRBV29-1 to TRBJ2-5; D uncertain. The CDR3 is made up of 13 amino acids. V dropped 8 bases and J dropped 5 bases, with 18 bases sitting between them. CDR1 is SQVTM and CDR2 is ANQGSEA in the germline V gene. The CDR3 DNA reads TGCAGCACCCGACCTAGTGGTGGCGAGACCCAGTACTTC. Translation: CSTRPSGGETQYF.

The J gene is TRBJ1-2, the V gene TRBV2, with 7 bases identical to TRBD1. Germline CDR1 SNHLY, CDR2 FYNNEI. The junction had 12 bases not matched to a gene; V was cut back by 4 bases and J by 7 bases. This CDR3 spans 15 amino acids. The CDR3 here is CASSATGTGETGYTF. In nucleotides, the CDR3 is TGTGCCAGCAGTGCCACCGGAACAGGGGAAACTGGCTACACCTTC.

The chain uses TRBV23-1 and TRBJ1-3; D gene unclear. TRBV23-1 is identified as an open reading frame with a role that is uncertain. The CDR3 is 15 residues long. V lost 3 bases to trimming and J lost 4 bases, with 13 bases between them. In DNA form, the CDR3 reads TGCGCCAGCAGTCAGCCTCAGCGCTGGGGAAACACCATATATTTT. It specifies CASSQPQRWGNTIYF.

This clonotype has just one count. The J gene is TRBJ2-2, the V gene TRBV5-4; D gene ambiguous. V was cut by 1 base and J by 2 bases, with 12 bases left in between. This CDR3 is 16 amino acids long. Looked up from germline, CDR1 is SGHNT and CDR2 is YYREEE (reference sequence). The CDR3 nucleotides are TGTGCCAGCAGCTTGATACTCGCGTCCAACACCGGGGAGCTGTTTTTT. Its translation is CASSLILASNTGELFF. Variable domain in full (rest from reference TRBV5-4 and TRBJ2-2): ETGVTQSPTHLIKTRGQQVTLRCSSQSGHNTVSWYQQALGQGPQFIFQYYREEENGRGNFPPRFSGLQFPNYSSELNVNALELDDSALYLCASSLILASNTGELFFGEGSRLTVL.

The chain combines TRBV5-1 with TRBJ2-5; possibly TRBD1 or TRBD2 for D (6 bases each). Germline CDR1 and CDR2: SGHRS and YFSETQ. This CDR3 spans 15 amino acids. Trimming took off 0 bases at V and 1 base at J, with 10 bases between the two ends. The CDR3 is CASSLAGALQETQYF. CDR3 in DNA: TGCGCCAGCAGCTTGGCGGGGGCACTCCAAGAGACCCAGTACTTC.

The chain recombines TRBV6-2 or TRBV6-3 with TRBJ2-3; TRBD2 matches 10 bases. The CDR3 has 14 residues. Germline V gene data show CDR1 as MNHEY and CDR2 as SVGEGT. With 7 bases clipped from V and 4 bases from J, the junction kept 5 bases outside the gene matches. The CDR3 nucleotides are TGTGCCAGCACCATAGCGGGAGGAGCAGATACGCAGTATTTT. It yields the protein CASTIAGGADTQYF.

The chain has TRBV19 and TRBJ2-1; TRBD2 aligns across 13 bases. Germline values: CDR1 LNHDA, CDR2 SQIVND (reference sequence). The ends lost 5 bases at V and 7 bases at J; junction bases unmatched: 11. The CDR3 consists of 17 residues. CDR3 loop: CASSSPPGLAGTNEQFF. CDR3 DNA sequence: TGTGCCAGTAGTTCACCCCCGGGACTAGCGGGGACAAATGAGCAGTTCTTC.

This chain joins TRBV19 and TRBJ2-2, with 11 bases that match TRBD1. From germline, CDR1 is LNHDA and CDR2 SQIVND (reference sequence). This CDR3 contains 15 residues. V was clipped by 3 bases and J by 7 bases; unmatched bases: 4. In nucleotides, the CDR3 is TGTGCCAGTAGTATTAGGACAGGGGGCTACGGGGAGCTGTTTTTT. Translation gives CASSIRTGGYGELFF.